The entry below gives a single T cell receptor (beta chain) sequence along with its context. The CDR3 covers 15 residues. CDR1 and CDR2 from the germline V gene are MGHDK and SYGVNS. Trimming removed 5 bases from V and 3 bases from J; junction bases left unmatched: 10. This record comes from a study of regulatory and conventional T cells in RAG deficiency. Genomic DNA came from blood regulatory T cells gated CD4+ CD25-high CD127-low. Clones were sequenced by immunoSEQ multiplex PCR, and TCRdb holds only the in-frame ones, with some missing. The profile covers roughly 7,800 clones, with 85% to 95% appearing a single time and over 1.5% taken by the ten largest. These sequences were also reported in another study, on regulatory T cells. From that paper: Primers: 52 TRBV forward and 13 TRBJ reverse.

This sequence was found in a human donor in good health. The specimen was CD127- CD25+ CD4+ Tregs sorted from blood. The chain combines TRBV25-1 with TRBJ2-7; TRBD2 aligns across 7 bases. CDR3 sequence (DNA): TGTGCCAGCAGTCATGGAGGGAGGGTGTTCTACGAGCAGTACTTC. This encodes CASSHGGRVFYEQYF.